The present T cell receptor beta chain was sequenced within a study of blood T cell repertoires in COVID-19. Study-wide context: T cells, B-cell-depleted T cells, or PBMCs provided the cDNA or gDNA that served as material.

Clones were read by immunoSEQ multiplex PCR, and TCRdb kept only the in-frame ones, dropping some. The sample lists roughly 27,000 clones, about 91% occurring once. CDR1 is LNHDA and CDR2 is SQIVND in the germline V gene (reference sequence). With 5 bases removed from V and 1 base from J, the gap between germline ends came to 11 bases. This CDR3 is built from 14 residues. The chain joins TRBV19 to TRBJ2-5, with D perhaps TRBD2 (5 bases). Sequencing input: peripheral blood. This clonotype was obtained from a human donor with active COVID-19. The donor label of this sample is uncertain. As DNA, the CDR3 is TGTGCCAGTAGTCTCCGACGGGGCCAAGAGACCCAGTACTTC. Residues: CASSLRRGQETQYF.